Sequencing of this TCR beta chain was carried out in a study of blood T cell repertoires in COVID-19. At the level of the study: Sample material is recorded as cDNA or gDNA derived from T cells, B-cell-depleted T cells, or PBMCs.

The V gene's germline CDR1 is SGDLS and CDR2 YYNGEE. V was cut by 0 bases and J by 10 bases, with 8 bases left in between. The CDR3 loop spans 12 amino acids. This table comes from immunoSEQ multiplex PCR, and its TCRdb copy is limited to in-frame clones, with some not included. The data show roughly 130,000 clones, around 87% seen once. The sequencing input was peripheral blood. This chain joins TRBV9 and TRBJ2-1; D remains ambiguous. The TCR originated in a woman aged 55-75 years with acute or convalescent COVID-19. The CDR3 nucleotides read TGTGCCAGCAGCGTAGAGGTGGGCGAGCAGTTCTTC. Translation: CASSVEVGEQFF.